This TCR beta chain was found in a study of identical twins. The study, taken as a whole, reports: Donors were not followed over many years; analysis was cross-sectional. Researchers reported excess low generation probability among twin-shared out-of-frame alpha sequences.

The CDR3 covers 13 residues. Per germline, CDR1 MNHEY and CDR2 SMNVEV (reference sequence). V shed 5 bases and J shed 5 bases, with 12 bases lying between them. This clonotype was observed a few times. Its antigen is currently unknown. TCRdb reprocessed the 5' RACE reads via MiXCR and lists one record per CDR3 protein. The table has around 290,000 distinct CDR3 sequences, roughly 9% seen once. These sequences were also reported in another study, on yellow fever vaccine responses in identical twins.

This chain joins TRBV27 and TRBJ2-5; D remains ambiguous. The sequenced sample consisted of CD8+ T cells sorted from blood. The TCR originated in a woman in her late teens or twenties in good health. The CDR3 here is CASSLTLRETQYF. The CDR3 nucleotides read TGTGCCAGCAGTCTAACCCTCCGGGAGACCCAGTACTTC.